This note documents a single T cell receptor beta chain sequence. The repertoire was sequenced with immunoSEQ multiplex PCR; TCRdb's copy has only in-frame clones and lacks some. This sample yields around 62,000 clones, of which 95% to 98% are seen a single time; approximately 0.17% belongs to the top ten. The V and J ends lost 0 bases and 5 bases, in that order; junction bases with no gene match: 5. The CDR3 runs 16 residues. Looked up from germline, CDR1 is LNHNV and CDR2 is YYDKDF (reference sequence). These data are taken from a study of technical replicates of blood from a few donors. Material: T cells isolated from PBMCs. This receptor was identified in a human donor in good health. This rearrangement joins TRBV15 to TRBJ2-1; 9 bases agree with TRBD1. The CDR3 DNA follows: TGTGCCACCAGCAGAGATGGACAGGGGTGGGACAATGAGCAGTTCTTC. Translated: CATSRDGQGWDNEQFF. The variable domain in full, completed from reference TRBV15 and TRBJ2-1, reads DAMVIQNPRYQVTQFGKPVTLSCSQTLNHNVMYWYQQKSSQAPKLLFHYYDKDFNNEADTPDNFQSRRPNTSFCFLDIRSPGLGDTAMYLCATSRDGQGWDNEQFFGPGTRLTVL.